These 17 T cell receptor beta chains originate from one sample sequenced in a study of shared clonotypes between healthy human individuals. Only in-frame clones appear in the TCRdb table, and some are missing; sequencing was by immunoSEQ multiplex PCR. This sample has millions of clones, with around 95% found just once. Sequences were obtained from naive CD4+ T cells sorted from blood. Subset described: CD45RA+ positively selected. The receptors were gathered from a man younger than 30 in good health.

Points on this clone: Other DNA sequences in the sample encode the same CDR3. V and J are TRBV28 and TRBJ1-2; 7 nucleotides match TRBD1. This CDR3 contains 12 residues. The V gene's germline CDR1 is MDHEN and CDR2 SYDVKM. The ends lost 7 bases at V and 3 bases at J; junction bases unmatched: 2. Written as DNA, the CDR3 is TGTGCCAGCACTACAGGGGACTATGGCTACACCTTC. Translating gives CASTTGDYGYTF.

The CDR3 spells CASSPGWGNLYNEQFF. CDR3 DNA sequence: TGTGCCAGCAGCCCGGGGTGGGGAAACCTCTACAATGAGCAGTTCTTC. The chain couples TRBV11-2 to TRBJ2-1; tentatively, D is TRBD2 (5 bases). The V end was cut by 5 bases, the J end by 3 bases, with 17 bases between. The V gene's germline CDR1 is SGHAT and CDR2 FQNNGV. The CDR3 length is 16 residues.

This chain joins TRBV28 and TRBJ2-7; 8 bases match TRBD2. Germline trimming cut 8 bases from V and 0 bases from J; bases unmatched to any gene: 3. From germline, CDR1 is MDHEN and CDR2 SYDVKM. This CDR3 contains 13 residues. The CDR3 nucleotides are TGTGCCAGCGACGGGACTAGCTCCTACGAGCAGTACTTC. This gives the protein CASDGTSSYEQYF.

The chain joins TRBV27 to TRBJ1-1; possible D gene TRBD1, 5 bases. The V gene lost 6 bases and the J gene lost 0 bases, with 8 bases spanning the gap. The CDR3 contains 13 residues. Germline V gene sequence: CDR1 MNHEY, CDR2 SMNVEV (reference sequence). DNA of the CDR3: TGTGCCAGCAGCGGGGCCCTGAACACTGAAGCTTTCTTT. This encodes CASSGALNTEAFF.

J is TRBJ2-3 and V is TRBV4-3, with D perhaps given as TRBD1 or TRBD2 (5 bases each). The V end was cut by 1 base, the J end by 4 bases, with 12 bases between. Germline V gene sequence: CDR1 LGHNA, CDR2 YSLEER. This CDR3 comprises 15 residues. CDR3: CASSQAWGTPDTQYF. DNA for the CDR3: TGCGCCAGCAGCCAAGCCTGGGGGACCCCAGATACGCAGTATTTT.

The chain has TRBV10-3 and TRBJ2-2; 7 bases match TRBD1. Looked up from germline, CDR1 is ENHRY and CDR2 is SYGVKD. This CDR3 spans 16 amino acids. Germline trimming cut 5 bases from V and 1 base from J; bases unmatched to any gene: 7. DNA of the CDR3: TGTGCCATCAGTACACAGGGACAGAGGAACACCGGGGAGCTGTTTTTT. This gives the protein CAISTQGQRNTGELFF.

The chain has TRBV18 and TRBJ1-5, with D tentatively TRBD1 (6 bases). The germline gives CDR1 KGHSH, CDR2 LQKENI. V shed 6 bases and J shed 3 bases, with 9 bases lying between them. This CDR3 has 13 residues. The chain's CDR3 is CASSRDNNQPQHF. The CDR3 DNA sequence: TGTGCCAGCTCCCGGGACAACAATCAGCCCCAGCATTTT.

The chain joins TRBV7-2 to TRBJ2-7; TRBD2 aligns across 16 bases. The junction had 5 bases not matched to a gene; V was cut back by 2 bases and J by 7 bases. Germline V gene sequence: CDR1 SGHTA, CDR2 FQGNSA. The length of the CDR3 is 16 residues. CDR3 sequence: CASSLRGTSGRGEQYF. The CDR3 region has the DNA TGTGCCAGCAGCTTACGTGGGACTAGCGGGAGGGGAGAGCAGTACTTC.

This chain uses TRBV7-8 with TRBJ1-1; no reliable D call. This CDR3 is 13 amino acids long. V lost 11 bases, J lost 3 bases, and 16 bases lay in between. Per the germline V gene, CDR1 is SGHVS and CDR2 is FQNEAQ. In DNA, the CDR3 is TGTGCCTCCTTACGGGCCGGGTACACTGAAGCTTTCTTT. Translation gives CASLRAGYTEAFF. The variable domain in full, completed from reference TRBV7-8 and TRBJ1-1, reads GAGVSQSPRYKVAKRGQDVALRCDPISGHVSLFWYQQALGQGPEFLTYFQNEAQLDKSGLPSDRFFAERPEGSVSTLKIQRTQQEDSAVYLCASLRAGYTEAFFGQGTRLTVV.

In its sample, this clone was seen once. CDR3 DNA: TGTGCCAGCAGCTTTAAGGCTAGCGGGAGAGAAGAGCAGTACTTC. Encoded protein: CASSFKASGREEQYF. The J gene is TRBJ2-7, the V gene TRBV5-6, with 10 bases identical to TRBD2. V shed 2 bases and J 7 bases; nucleotides not matched to a gene: 9. This CDR3 has 15 amino acids. From germline, CDR1 is SGHDT and CDR2 YYEEEE.

The chain carries TRBV6-1 and TRBJ2-7; D may be TRBD2 (6 bases). In germline, CDR1 is MNHNS, CDR2 SASEGT. The CDR3 length is 13 residues. Trimming cost V 3 bases and J 3 bases, with 9 bases left between them. Here the CDR3 reads CASSDGGYYEQYF. CDR3 sequence (DNA): TGTGCCAGCAGTGATGGGGGGTACTACGAGCAGTACTTC.

The gene calls are TRBV19 and TRBJ1-2, with D tentatively TRBD1 (5 bases). CDR1 is LNHDA, CDR2 SQIVND, per germline (reference sequence). V was pared by 3 bases and J by 5 bases, with 13 bases between. The CDR3 has 14 residues. The CDR3 DNA reads as TGTGCCAGTAGTATCGAGACAGACACTTATGGCTACACCTTC. Translation gives CASSIETDTYGYTF.

This chain uses TRBV7-2 with TRBJ2-5; the match to TRBD2 covers 14 bases. This CDR3 region has 17 residues. Germline assignment: CDR1 SGHTA and CDR2 FQGNSA. V trimming: 4 bases; J trimming: 5 bases; junction bases outside the gene matches: 9. The CDR3 coding sequence is TGTGCCAGCAGCTCCCCCGTAGGACTAGCGGGAGGTGAGACCCAGTACTTC. This translates into CASSSPVGLAGGETQYF.

The chain combines TRBV7-2 with TRBJ2-7; 9 nucleotides agree with TRBD2. Germline loops: CDR1 SGHTA, CDR2 FQGNSA. With V trimmed by 7 bases and J by 2 bases, 9 bases remained unmatched. The CDR3 consists of 15 residues. The CDR3, as DNA: TGTGCCAGCACCCTGAGCGGGGGGCTTCCCTACGAGCAGTACTTC. This sequence encodes CASTLSGGLPYEQYF.

V usage is TRBV11-2 and J usage is TRBJ2-5, with TRBD1 matching over 9 bases. This CDR3 has 15 amino acids. Germline values: CDR1 SGHAT, CDR2 FQNNGV. V lost 6 bases to trimming and J lost 2 bases; unmatched junction nucleotides: 7. CDR3: CASRRPGQGQETQYF. Written as DNA, the CDR3 is TGTGCCAGCAGGAGACCGGGACAGGGTCAAGAGACCCAGTACTTC.

V and J are TRBV28 and TRBJ1-1; 7 nucleotides align to TRBD1. Trimming removed 7 bases from V and 1 base from J; junction bases left unmatched: 9. Germline V gives CDR1 MDHEN, CDR2 SYDVKM. The CDR3 loop spans 15 amino acids. Here the CDR3 reads CASILNRGGNTEAFF. In nucleotides, the CDR3 is TGTGCCAGCATCCTGAACAGGGGTGGGAACACTGAAGCTTTCTTT.

The CDR3 spells CASSLGEGRSNQPQHF. The CDR3 coding sequence is TGTGCCAGCAGCTTGGGTGAAGGCAGGAGTAATCAGCCCCAGCATTTT. This sequence joins TRBV7-2 and TRBJ1-5; no clear D gene. Deletions cut 3 bases from V and 4 bases from J, with 16 bases between. The CDR3 has 16 amino acids. Germline V gene lookup returns CDR1 SGHTA and CDR2 FQGNSA.